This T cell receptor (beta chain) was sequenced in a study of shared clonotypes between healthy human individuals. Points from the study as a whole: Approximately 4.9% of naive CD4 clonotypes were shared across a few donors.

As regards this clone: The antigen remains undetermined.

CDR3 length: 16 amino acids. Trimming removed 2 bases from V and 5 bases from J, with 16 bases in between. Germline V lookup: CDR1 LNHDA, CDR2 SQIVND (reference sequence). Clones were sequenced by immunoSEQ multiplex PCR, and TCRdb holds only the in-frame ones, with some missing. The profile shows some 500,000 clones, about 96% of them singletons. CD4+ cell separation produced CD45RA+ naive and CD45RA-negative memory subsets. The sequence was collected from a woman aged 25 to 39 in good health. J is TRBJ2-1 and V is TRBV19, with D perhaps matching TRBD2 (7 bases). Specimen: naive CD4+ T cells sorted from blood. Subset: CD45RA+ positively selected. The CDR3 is CASSIWGAGADNEQFF. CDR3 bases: TGTGCCAGTAGTATATGGGGGGCGGGAGCAGACAATGAGCAGTTCTTC.